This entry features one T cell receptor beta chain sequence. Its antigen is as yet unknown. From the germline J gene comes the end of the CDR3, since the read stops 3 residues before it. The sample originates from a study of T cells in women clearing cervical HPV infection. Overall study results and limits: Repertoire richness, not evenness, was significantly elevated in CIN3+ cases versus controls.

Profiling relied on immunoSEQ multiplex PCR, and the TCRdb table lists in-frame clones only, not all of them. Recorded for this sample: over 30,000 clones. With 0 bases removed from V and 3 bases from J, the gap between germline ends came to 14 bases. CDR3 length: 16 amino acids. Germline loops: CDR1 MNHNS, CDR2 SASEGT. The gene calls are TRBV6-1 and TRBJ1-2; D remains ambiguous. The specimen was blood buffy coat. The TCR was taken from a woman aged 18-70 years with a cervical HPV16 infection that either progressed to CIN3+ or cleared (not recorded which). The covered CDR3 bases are TGTGCCAGCAGTGAAGCTTGGGTGGTACGGGACTATGGC. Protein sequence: CASSEAWVVRDYG. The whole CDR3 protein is CASSEAWVVRDYGYTF.